The 7 T cell receptor beta chains reported below all come from one sample, sequenced in a study of blood T cells in healthy people across ages. For the second PCR, which ran for about 7 to 11 cycles, a sample-barcoded 5' primer and a J-beta primer mix were used. TCRdb re-derived calls from the 5' RACE reads in MiXCR, one entry per CDR3 protein. Found here are roughly 1.5 million distinct CDR3 sequences, around 40% of them singletons; the top ten hold approximately 4%. Sequenced sample: blood. The receptors were sampled from a woman between 18 and 29 years old in good health.

This rearrangement joins TRBV7-9 to TRBJ1-4, with unresolved D. The germline V gene has CDR1 SEHNR and CDR2 FQNEAQ (reference sequence). The CDR3 extends over 15 amino acids. V lost 5 bases to trimming and J lost 8 bases, with 18 bases between them. The CDR3 coding sequence is TGTGCCAGCAGCCCGGGCAGCTCGATCCCCGAAAAACTGTTTTTT. Translated: CASSPGSSIPEKLFF.

The chain recombines TRBV29-1 with TRBJ1-2; D remains ambiguous. This CDR3 has 12 amino acids. V was cut by 6 bases and J by 4 bases, with 12 bases left in between. Germline assignment: CDR1 SQVTM and CDR2 ANQGSEA. CDR3 region: CSVPSLSYGYTF. The CDR3 nucleotides are TGCAGCGTGCCGAGTTTGAGCTATGGCTACACCTTC.

The chain carries TRBV20-1 and TRBJ2-5, with D possibly being TRBD1 or TRBD2 (5 bases each). The germline V gene has CDR1 DFQATT and CDR2 SNEGSKA (reference sequence). The CDR3 is 14 residues long. V gave up 6 bases and J gave up 2 bases, with 16 bases separating them. The CDR3 loop reads CSAMRGQKQETQYF. The CDR3, as DNA: TGCAGTGCGATGAGGGGCCAGAAGCAAGAGACCCAGTACTTC.

The chain carries TRBV12-3 or TRBV12-4 and TRBJ1-2; a possible D gene is TRBD1 (6 bases). The CDR3 length is 14 residues. V gave up 4 bases and J gave up 5 bases, with 14 bases separating them. The CDR3 here is CASSWGLGRYGYTF. CDR3 nucleotides: TGTGCCAGCAGTTGGGGGCTGGGGCGGTATGGCTACACCTTC.

The chain carries TRBV7-2 and TRBJ1-2, with TRBD1 as a possible D gene (6 bases). CDR1 and CDR2 (germline): SGHTA, FQGNSA. The CDR3 extends over 14 amino acids. Trimming took 2 bases from V and 6 from J, leaving 13 bases between them. CDR3 protein: CASSLPQGLNGYTF. The CDR3 DNA reads as TGTGCCAGCAGCTTACCACAGGGACTCAATGGCTACACCTTC. Based on the CDR3 plus reference TRBV7-2 and TRBJ1-2, the full variable domain is GAGVSQSPSNKVTEKGKDVELRCDPISGHTALYWYRQSLGQGLEFLIYFQGNSAPDKSGLPSDRFSAERTGGSVSTLTIQRTQQEDSAVYLCASSLPQGLNGYTFGSGTRLTVV.

The chain carries TRBV7-9 and TRBJ2-5, with D tentatively TRBD1 or TRBD2 (6 bases each). The germline V gene encodes CDR1 SEHNR and CDR2 FQNEAQ (reference sequence). V shed 7 bases and J shed 5 bases, with 14 bases lying between them. The CDR3 covers 13 residues. The DNA of the CDR3 is TGTGCCAGCAAATCTACCGGGGGCGAGACCCAGTACTTC. Protein sequence: CASKSTGGETQYF.

There are many counts of this clonotype. The chain recombines TRBV4-1 with TRBJ2-7; D may match TRBD1 or TRBD2 (5 bases each). The CDR3 runs 13 residues. Germline V gives CDR1 MGHRA, CDR2 YSYEKL. V was clipped by 3 bases and J by 3 bases, with 9 bases between them. As DNA, the CDR3 is TGCGCCAGCAGCCATCGGGGCAACTACGAGCAGTACTTC. It encodes CASSHRGNYEQYF.